This is a list of T cell receptor beta chains from one sample in a study of stem cell transplantation in POMP-related autoinflammatory disease. The assay was immunoSEQ multiplex PCR, and TCRdb's table has in-frame clones only and misses some. The profile shows some 26,000 clones, roughly four fifths of them singletons. The sequencing used CD4+ T cells from PBMCs, collected before stem cell transplantation. The receptors here all came from a human donor with POMP-related autoinflammation and immune dysregulation (PRAID). Both conserved end residues are part of each CDR3. Fields, in order: D gene, J gene, clone size, V gene, CDR3 protein, CDR3 DNA. D genes are given only for firm matches. Expanded clones get a size class; other rows say once, few or many, or leave the size out.

D gene: .
J gene: TRBJ2-4
clone size: .
V gene: TRBV4-1
CDR3 protein: CASSQDRIQYF
CDR3 DNA: TGCGCCAGCAGCCAAGACCGCATTCAGTACTTC

D gene: .
J gene: TRBJ2-1
clone size: .
V gene: TRBV19
CDR3 protein: CASSKEGEQFF
CDR3 DNA: TGTGCCAGTTCTAAGGAGGGTGAGCAGTTCTTC

D gene: .
J gene: TRBJ1-1
clone size: .
V gene: TRBV30
CDR3 protein: CAWSVLPDTEAFF
CDR3 DNA: TGTGCCTGGAGTGTTCTACCAGACACTGAAGCTTTCTTT

D gene: .
J gene: TRBJ2-3
clone size: .
V gene: TRBV27
CDR3 protein: CASSLQGSQYF
CDR3 DNA: TGTGCCAGCAGTTTGCAGGGATCGCAGTATTTT

D gene: TRBD1
J gene: TRBJ1-1
clone size: .
V gene: TRBV6-6
CDR3 protein: CASSFQGVDTEAFF
CDR3 DNA: TGTGCCAGCAGTTTCCAGGGGGTTGACACTGAAGCTTTCTTT

D gene: TRBD2
J gene: TRBJ2-7
clone size: .
V gene: TRBV28
CDR3 protein: CASSLTSGLYEQYF
CDR3 DNA: TGTGCCAGCAGTTTGACTAGCGGGTTATACGAGCAGTACTTC

D gene: TRBD1
J gene: TRBJ1-2
clone size: .
V gene: TRBV6-5
CDR3 protein: CASSLLQGAGYGYTF
CDR3 DNA: TGTGCCAGCAGTCTCCTACAGGGGGCCGGCTATGGCTACACCTTC

D gene: TRBD1
J gene: TRBJ1-4
clone size: .
V gene: TRBV4-2
CDR3 protein: CASSQDLQGDGKLFF
CDR3 DNA: TGTGCCAGCAGCCAAGATCTACAGGGGGACGGAAAACTGTTTTTT

D gene: .
J gene: TRBJ2-7
clone size: .
V gene: TRBV28
CDR3 protein: CASKGLLYEQYF
CDR3 DNA: TGTGCCAGCAAGGGGCTCCTCTACGAGCAGTACTTC

D gene: .
J gene: TRBJ2-1
clone size: .
V gene: TRBV9
CDR3 protein: CASSFDYNEQFF
CDR3 DNA: TGTGCCAGCAGCTTCGACTACAATGAGCAGTTCTTC

D gene: .
J gene: TRBJ1-6
clone size: .
V gene: TRBV11-2
CDR3 protein: CASSWARGGDNSPLHF
CDR3 DNA: TGTGCCAGCAGCTGGGCCCGGGGGGGAGATAATTCACCCCTCCACTTT

D gene: .
J gene: TRBJ2-7
clone size: once
V gene: TRBV9
CDR3 protein: CASSGEAVYEQYF
CDR3 DNA: TGTGCCAGCAGCGGCGAGGCGGTCTACGAGCAGTACTTC

D gene: .
J gene: TRBJ2-3
clone size: .
V gene: TRBV18
CDR3 protein: CASSPALAGRDTQYF
CDR3 DNA: TGTGCCAGCTCACCGGCCCTAGCCGGTAGGGATACGCAGTATTTT

D gene: .
J gene: TRBJ1-4
clone size: .
V gene: TRBV15
CDR3 protein: CATSRDRQGNEKLFF
CDR3 DNA: TGTGCCACCAGCAGAGATCGGCAGGGGAATGAAAAACTGTTTTTT

D gene: .
J gene: TRBJ1-1
clone size: few
V gene: TRBV18
CDR3 protein: CASSPGNTEAFF
CDR3 DNA: TGTGCCAGCTCACCAGGAAACACTGAAGCTTTCTTT

D gene: .
J gene: TRBJ1-4
clone size: .
V gene: TRBV28
CDR3 protein: CASSSFEKLFF
CDR3 DNA: TGTGCCAGCAGTTCCTTCGAAAAACTGTTTTTT

D gene: TRBD1
J gene: TRBJ2-7
clone size: .
V gene: TRBV7-6
CDR3 protein: CASSVGTGNEQYF
CDR3 DNA: TGTGCCAGCAGCGTCGGGACAGGGAACGAGCAGTACTTC

D gene: .
J gene: TRBJ1-2
clone size: once
V gene: TRBV7-7
CDR3 protein: CASSQGRINGYTF
CDR3 DNA: TGTGCCAGCAGCCAGGGACGGATTAATGGCTACACCTTC